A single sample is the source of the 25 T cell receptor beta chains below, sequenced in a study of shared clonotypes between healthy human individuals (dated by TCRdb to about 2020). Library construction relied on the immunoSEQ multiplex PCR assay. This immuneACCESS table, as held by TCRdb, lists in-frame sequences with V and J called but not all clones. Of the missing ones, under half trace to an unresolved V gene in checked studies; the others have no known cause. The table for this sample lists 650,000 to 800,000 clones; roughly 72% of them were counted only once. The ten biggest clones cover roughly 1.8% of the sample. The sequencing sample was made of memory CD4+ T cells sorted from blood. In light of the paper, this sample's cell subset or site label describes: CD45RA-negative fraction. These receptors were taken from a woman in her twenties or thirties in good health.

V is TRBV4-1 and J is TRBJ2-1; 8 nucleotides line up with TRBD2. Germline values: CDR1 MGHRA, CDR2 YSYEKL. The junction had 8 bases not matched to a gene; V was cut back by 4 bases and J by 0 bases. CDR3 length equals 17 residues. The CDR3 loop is CASSPGLALSSYNEQFF. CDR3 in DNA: TGCGCCAGCAGCCCAGGACTAGCTCTGAGCTCCTACAATGAGCAGTTCTTC.

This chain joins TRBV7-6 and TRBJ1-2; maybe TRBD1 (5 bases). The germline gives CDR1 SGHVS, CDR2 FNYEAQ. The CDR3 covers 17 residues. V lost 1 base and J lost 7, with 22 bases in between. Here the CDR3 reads CASSLEVQGSASSGYTF. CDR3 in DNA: TGTGCCAGCAGCTTAGAGGTTCAGGGATCCGCGTCTTCTGGCTACACCTTC.

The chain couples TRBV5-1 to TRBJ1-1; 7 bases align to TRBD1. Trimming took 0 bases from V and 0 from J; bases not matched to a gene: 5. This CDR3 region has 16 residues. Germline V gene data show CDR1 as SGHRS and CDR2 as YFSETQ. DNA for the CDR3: TGCGCCAGCAGCTTGGCACAGGGGAGGATGAACACTGAAGCTTTCTTT. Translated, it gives CASSLAQGRMNTEAFF.

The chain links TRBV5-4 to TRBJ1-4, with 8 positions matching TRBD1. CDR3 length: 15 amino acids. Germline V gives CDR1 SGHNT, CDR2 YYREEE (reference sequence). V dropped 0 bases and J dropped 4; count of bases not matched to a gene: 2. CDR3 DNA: TGTGCCAGCAGCTTGGGACAGGGGTTTAATGAAAAACTGTTTTTT. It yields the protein CASSLGQGFNEKLFF.

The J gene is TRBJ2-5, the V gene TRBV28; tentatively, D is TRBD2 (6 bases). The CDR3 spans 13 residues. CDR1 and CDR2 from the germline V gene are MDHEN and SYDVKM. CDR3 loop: CATSRGGKETQYF. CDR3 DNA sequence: TGTGCTACGTCGCGGGGAGGTAAAGAGACCCAGTACTTC.

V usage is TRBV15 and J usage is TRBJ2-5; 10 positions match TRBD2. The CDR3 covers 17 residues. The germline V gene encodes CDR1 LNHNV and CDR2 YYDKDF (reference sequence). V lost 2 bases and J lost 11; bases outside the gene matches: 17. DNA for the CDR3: TGTGCCACCAGCAGAACACACGCTAGCGGGAGTCCGGGGGAGCAGTACTTC. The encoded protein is CATSRTHASGSPGEQYF.

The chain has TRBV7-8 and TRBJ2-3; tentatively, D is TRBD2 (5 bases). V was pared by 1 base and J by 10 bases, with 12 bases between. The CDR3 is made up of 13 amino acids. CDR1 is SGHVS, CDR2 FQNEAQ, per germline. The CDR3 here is CASSLGAPRAQYF. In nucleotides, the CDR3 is TGTGCCAGCAGCTTAGGGGCACCGCGGGCGCAGTATTTT.

The CDR3 reads CASSSGTRQETQYF. The CDR3 DNA reads TGCGCCAGCAGCTCAGGGACTAGACAAGAGACCCAGTACTTC. This rearrangement joins TRBV5-1 to TRBJ2-5; the match to TRBD2 covers 8 bases. This CDR3 spans 14 amino acids. V shed 3 bases, J shed 2 bases, and the junction held 3 bases outside the gene matches. The V gene's germline CDR1 is SGHRS and CDR2 YFSETQ.

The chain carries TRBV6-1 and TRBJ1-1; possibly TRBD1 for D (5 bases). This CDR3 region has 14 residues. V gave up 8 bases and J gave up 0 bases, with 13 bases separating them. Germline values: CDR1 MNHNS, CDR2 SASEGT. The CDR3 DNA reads TGTGCCAGCCGGGAAGGGGTGATGAACACTGAAGCTTTCTTT. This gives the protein CASREGVMNTEAFF.

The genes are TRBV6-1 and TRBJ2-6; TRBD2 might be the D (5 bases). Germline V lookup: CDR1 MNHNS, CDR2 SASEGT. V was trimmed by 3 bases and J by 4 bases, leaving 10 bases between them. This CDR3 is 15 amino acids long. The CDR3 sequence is CASSDNTGGANVLTF. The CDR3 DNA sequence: TGTGCCAGCAGTGATAACACGGGAGGGGCCAACGTCCTGACTTTC.

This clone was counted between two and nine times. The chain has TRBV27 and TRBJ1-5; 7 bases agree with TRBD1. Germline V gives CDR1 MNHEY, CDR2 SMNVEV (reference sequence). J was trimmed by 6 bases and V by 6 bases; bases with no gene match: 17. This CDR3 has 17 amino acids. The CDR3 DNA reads TGTGCCAGCAGGCCAGCAGTAGGAGCAGGGGGTTCTCAGCCCCAGCATTTT. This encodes CASRPAVGAGGSQPQHF.

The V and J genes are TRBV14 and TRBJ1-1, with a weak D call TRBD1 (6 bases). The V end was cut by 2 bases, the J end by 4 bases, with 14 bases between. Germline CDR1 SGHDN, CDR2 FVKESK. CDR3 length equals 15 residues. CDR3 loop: CASSQFQGRGTEAFF. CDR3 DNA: TGTGCCAGCAGCCAATTCCAGGGGCGGGGCACTGAAGCTTTCTTT.

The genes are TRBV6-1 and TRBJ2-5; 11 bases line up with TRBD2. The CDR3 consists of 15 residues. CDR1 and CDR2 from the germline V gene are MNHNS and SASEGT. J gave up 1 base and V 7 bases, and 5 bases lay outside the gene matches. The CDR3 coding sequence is TGTGCCAGCATCCCAGGACTAGCGGGCCAAGAGACCCAGTACTTC. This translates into CASIPGLAGQETQYF.

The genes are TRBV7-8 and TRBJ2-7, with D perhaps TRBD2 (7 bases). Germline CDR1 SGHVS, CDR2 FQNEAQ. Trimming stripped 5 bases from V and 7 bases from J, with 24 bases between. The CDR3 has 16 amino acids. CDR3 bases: TGTGCCAGCAGCCTGGGGGGGGCTAGCCGGAATAAAGAGCAGTACTTC. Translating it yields CASSLGGASRNKEQYF.

This chain's CDR3 is CASSSSGTGGFGTQYF. The CDR3, as DNA: TGTGCCAGCAGCTCGTCCGGGACAGGGGGCTTTGGAACGCAGTATTTT. The V gene is TRBV11-3, the J gene TRBJ2-3; TRBD1 agrees at 12 bases. Germline V gene sequence: CDR1 SGHNT, CDR2 YENEEA. The CDR3 consists of 16 residues. Trimming cost V 4 bases and J 9 bases; bases outside gene matches: 11. Full variable domain (outside the CDR3, taken from reference TRBV11-3 and TRBJ2-3): EAGVVQSPRYKIIEKKQPVAFWCNPISGHNTLYWYLQNLGQGPELLIRYENEEAVDDSQLPKDRFSAERLKGVDSTLKIQPAELGDSAVYLCASSSSGTGGFGTQYFGPGTRLTVL.

CDR3 nucleotide sequence: TGTGCCAGCAGCCCGGGTGGGGTTATCACTGAAGCTTTCTTT. Its protein product is CASSPGGVITEAFF. The rearrangement joins TRBV16 to TRBJ1-1; no reliable D call. The CDR3 has 14 amino acids. Germline V lookup: CDR1 KGHSY, CDR2 FQNENV. The V and J ends lost 4 bases and 4 bases respectively, with 13 bases between them. The full variable domain, completed using reference TRBV16 and TRBJ1-1, is GEEVAQTPKHLVRGEGQKAKLYCAPIKGHSYVFWYQQVLKNEFKFLISFQNENVFDETGMPKERFSAKCLPNSPCSLEIQATKLEDSAVYFCASSPGGVITEAFFGQGTRLTVV.

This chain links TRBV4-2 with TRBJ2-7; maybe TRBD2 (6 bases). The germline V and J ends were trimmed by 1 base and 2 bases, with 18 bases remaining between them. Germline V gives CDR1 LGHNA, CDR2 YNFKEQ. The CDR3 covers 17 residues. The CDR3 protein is CASSQGQGDLGTYEQYF. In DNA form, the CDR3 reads TGTGCCAGCAGCCAAGGTCAAGGGGACTTGGGAACCTACGAGCAGTACTTC.

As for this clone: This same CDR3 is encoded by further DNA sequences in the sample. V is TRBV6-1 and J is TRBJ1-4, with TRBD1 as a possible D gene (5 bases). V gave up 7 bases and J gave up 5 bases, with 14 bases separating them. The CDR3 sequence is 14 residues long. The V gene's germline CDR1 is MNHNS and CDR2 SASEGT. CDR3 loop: CASITGRGNEKLFF. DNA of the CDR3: TGTGCCAGCATTACGGGACGGGGAAATGAAAAACTGTTTTTT.

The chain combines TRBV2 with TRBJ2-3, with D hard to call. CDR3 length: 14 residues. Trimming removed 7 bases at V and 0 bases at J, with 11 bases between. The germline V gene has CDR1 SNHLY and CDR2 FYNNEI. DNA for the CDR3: TGTGCCAGCAAGGTCGAACCTAGCACAGATACGCAGTATTTT. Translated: CASKVEPSTDTQYF. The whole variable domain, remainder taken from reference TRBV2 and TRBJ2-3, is EPEVTQTPSHQVTQMGQEVILRCVPISNHLYFYWYRQILGQKVEFLVSFYNNEISEKSEIFDDQFSVERPDGSNFTLKIRSTKLEDSAMYFCASKVEPSTDTQYFGPGTRLTVL.

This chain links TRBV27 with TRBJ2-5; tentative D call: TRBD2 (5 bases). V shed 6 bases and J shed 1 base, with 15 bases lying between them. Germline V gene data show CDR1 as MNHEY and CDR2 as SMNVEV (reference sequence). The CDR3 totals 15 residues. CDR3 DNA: TGTGCCAGCAGGCCCGGACTCGGAGGCCAAGAGACCCAGTACTTC. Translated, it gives CASRPGLGGQETQYF.

CDR3 DNA sequence: TGCGCCAGCAGCATATCGCTAGCGGGAGGGGCACCCGGGGAGCTGTTTTTT. Protein sequence: CASSISLAGGAPGELFF. This chain joins TRBV5-1 and TRBJ2-2, with 12 bases fitting TRBD2. Looked up from germline, CDR1 is SGHRS and CDR2 is YFSETQ. Unmatched junction bases numbered 10, after V lost 4 bases and J lost 6 bases. The CDR3 covers 17 residues.

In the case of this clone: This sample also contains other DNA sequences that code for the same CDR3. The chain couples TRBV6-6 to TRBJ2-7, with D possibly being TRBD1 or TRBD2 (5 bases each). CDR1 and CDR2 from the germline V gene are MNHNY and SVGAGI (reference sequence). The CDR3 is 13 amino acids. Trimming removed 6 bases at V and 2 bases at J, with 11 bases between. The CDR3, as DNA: TGTGCCAGCAGCCGGGACGGGACCTACGAGCAGTACTTC. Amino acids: CASSRDGTYEQYF.

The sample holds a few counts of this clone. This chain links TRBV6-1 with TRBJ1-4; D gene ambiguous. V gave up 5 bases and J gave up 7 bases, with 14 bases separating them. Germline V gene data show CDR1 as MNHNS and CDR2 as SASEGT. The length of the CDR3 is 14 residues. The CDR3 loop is CASSNAGSGEKLFF. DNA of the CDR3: TGTGCCAGCAGTAACGCGGGGAGCGGTGAAAAACTGTTTTTT.

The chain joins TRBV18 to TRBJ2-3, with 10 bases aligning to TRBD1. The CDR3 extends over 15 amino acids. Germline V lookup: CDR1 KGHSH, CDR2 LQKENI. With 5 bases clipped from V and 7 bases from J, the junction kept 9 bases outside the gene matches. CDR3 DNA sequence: TGTGCCAGCTCAAAGACAGGGGGCGCTTTGAATACGCAGTATTTT. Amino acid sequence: CASSKTGGALNTQYF. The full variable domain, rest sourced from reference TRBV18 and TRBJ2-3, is NAGVMQNPRHLVRRRGQEARLRCSPMKGHSHVYWYRQLPEEGLKFMVYLQKENIIDESGMPKERFSAEFPKEGPSILRIQQVVRGDSAAYFCASSKTGGALNTQYFGPGTRLTVL.

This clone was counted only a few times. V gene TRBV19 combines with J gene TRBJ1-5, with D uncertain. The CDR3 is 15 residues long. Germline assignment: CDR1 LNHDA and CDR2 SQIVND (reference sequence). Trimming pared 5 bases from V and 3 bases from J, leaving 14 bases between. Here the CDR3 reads CASSPPGGLNQPQHF. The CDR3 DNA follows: TGTGCCAGTAGTCCCCCGGGTGGGCTCAATCAGCCCCAGCATTTT.